The clone carrying this T cell receptor (beta chain) has only a few counts. The sample originates from a study of PD-1 blockade in classical Hodgkin lymphoma. The germline V gene encodes CDR1 SQVTM and CDR2 ANQGSEA. With 7 bases clipped from V and 5 bases from J, the junction kept 7 bases outside the gene matches. This CDR3 is built from 13 residues. TCRdb's table, derived via immunoSEQ multiplex PCR, lists solely in-frame clones and lacks some. The sample has about 5,000 clones, 60% to 80% seen once. Noted time point: cycle 4 day 1 (C4D1), after 6 weeks of nivolumab. Following autologous stem cell transplantation, relapse occurred in every patient, and exposure to brentuximab vedotin varied.

This receptor was taken from a human donor with classical Hodgkin lymphoma. Sequenced here: peripheral blood mononuclear cells (PBMCs), sampled before the fourth cycle of nivolumab. This sequence joins TRBV29-1 and TRBJ1-1; TRBD1 aligns across 10 bases. The CDR3 loop is CSGRQGAGTEAFF. The CDR3 DNA is TGCAGCGGCCGACAGGGGGCCGGGACTGAAGCTTTCTTT.